By frequency in the sample, the clone carrying this TCR beta chain is medium-sized. What it recognizes is unknown. These data belong to a study of T cell repertoires in aging, cancer and after chemotherapy. Germline V gene lookup returns CDR1 SQVTM and CDR2 ANQGSEA. V was clipped by 6 bases and J by 8 bases, with 14 bases between them. The CDR3 is 13 amino acids. Study-level findings and limits: Across the chemotherapy interval, each cancer cohort showed higher median generation probability, suggesting thymic rebound. In healthy donors, age-related TCR diversity loss mainly reflected lost richness.

TRB rearrangements spanning V, D and J were amplified using mixed TRB-A/B primers. Via MiXCR, TCRdb re-called the multiplex PCR reads, giving one row per CDR3 protein. The profile covers over 6,000 distinct CDR3 sequences, with roughly two fifths appearing a single time and roughly 5% taken by the ten largest. TCR beta rearrangements were amplified from peripheral blood genomic DNA. The chain joins TRBV29-1 to TRBJ1-6, with D possibly TRBD1 on 6 matching bases. The source of this sequence is a human donor in good health. Sequencing was carried out using blood. CDR3: CSVSQGLDSPLHF. The CDR3 nucleotides are TGCAGCGTGTCACAGGGCTTGGATTCACCCCTCCACTTT.